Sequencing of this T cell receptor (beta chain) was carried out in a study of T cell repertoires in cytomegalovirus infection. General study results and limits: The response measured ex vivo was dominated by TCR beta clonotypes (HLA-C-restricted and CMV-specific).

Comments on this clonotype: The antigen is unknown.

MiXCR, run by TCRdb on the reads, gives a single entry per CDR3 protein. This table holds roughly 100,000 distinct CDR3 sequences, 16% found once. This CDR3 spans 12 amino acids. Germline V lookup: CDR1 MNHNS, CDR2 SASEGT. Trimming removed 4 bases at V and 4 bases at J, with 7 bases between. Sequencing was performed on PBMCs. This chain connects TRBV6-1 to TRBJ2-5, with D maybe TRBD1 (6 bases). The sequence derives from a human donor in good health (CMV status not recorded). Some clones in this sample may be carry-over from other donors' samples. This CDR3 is CASSVQGETQYF. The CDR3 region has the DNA TGTGCCAGCAGTGTACAGGGAGAGACCCAGTACTTC.